The 8 T cell receptor beta chains presented below share a single source sample, sequenced in a study of T cells after yellow fever vaccination. TCRdb ran MiXCR on the 5' RACE reads and lists one entry per CDR3 protein. The sample records a few hundred thousand distinct CDR3 sequences, around a sixth being singletons. The starting material was PBMCs, obtained before the yellow fever booster vaccination. The receptors shown here come from a man aged 18 to 30 who received the YFV17D yellow fever vaccine.

This clonotype occurred a few times. The gene calls are TRBV29-1 and TRBJ1-2; D is ambiguous. Per the germline V gene, CDR1 is SQVTM and CDR2 is ANQGSEA. Trimming removed 4 bases at V and 3 bases at J, with 12 bases between. CDR3 length: 13 amino acids. The CDR3 region has the DNA TGCAGCGTTGCTAGTGGGCTTGACTATGGCTACACCTTC. This sequence encodes CSVASGLDYGYTF.

This clonotype has a handful of counts. V usage is TRBV4-3 and J usage is TRBJ1-4; 7 positions match TRBD1. Germline CDR1 reads LGHNA; CDR2 reads YSLEER. The CDR3 has 15 amino acids. Trimming cost V 5 bases and J 8 bases; bases outside gene matches: 11. The DNA of the CDR3 is TGCGCCAGCAGCGACCGACAGGGTTTGGGCGAAAAACTGTTTTTT. Protein product: CASSDRQGLGEKLFF.

The table lists this clonotype with a few counts. The gene calls are TRBV20-1 and TRBJ2-3; 9 nucleotides align to TRBD1. With V trimmed by 6 bases and J by 5 bases, 12 bases remained unmatched. This CDR3 comprises 15 residues. Germline CDR1 is DFQATT and CDR2 is SNEGSKA (reference sequence). CDR3 region: CSANPRTGDRDTQYF. CDR3 DNA: TGCAGTGCCAACCCTCGGACAGGGGATAGAGATACGCAGTATTTT.

There are a few counts of this clonotype. The genes are TRBV12-3 or TRBV12-4 and TRBJ2-1; D is unresolved. V was trimmed by 9 bases and J by 8 bases, leaving 8 bases between them. This CDR3 has 10 residues. The CDR3 DNA is TGTGCCAGAGCCCGGGATGAGCAGTTCTTC. It encodes CARARDEQFF.

V gene TRBV4-3 combines with J gene TRBJ1-2, with D perhaps matching TRBD1 (6 bases). With 1 base removed from V and 5 bases from J, the gap between germline ends came to 17 bases. The length of the CDR3 is 16 residues. Germline assignment: CDR1 LGHNA and CDR2 YSLEER. CDR3 sequence reads: CASSQGGGQVGYGYTF. The CDR3 DNA follows: TGCGCCAGCAGCCAAGGCGGGGGGCAGGTGGGGTATGGCTACACCTTC.

This chain links TRBV20-1 with TRBJ1-1; D is ambiguous. Germline V gene sequence: CDR1 DFQATT, CDR2 SNEGSKA (reference sequence). Trimming removed 0 bases at V and 4 bases at J, with 6 bases between. The CDR3 sequence is 12 residues long. The CDR3 coding sequence is TGCAGTGCTAGAGATAGGCCCACTGAAGCTTTCTTT. This translates into CSARDRPTEAFF.

This clonotype was observed a handful of times. This chain uses TRBV28 with TRBJ2-5; the D is unclear. V lost 2 bases to trimming and J lost 1 base, with 8 bases between them. Germline-derived CDR1 and CDR2 are MDHEN and SYDVKM. The CDR3 extends over 14 amino acids. CDR3 bases: TGTGCCAGCAGTTTAAGTCAGAGCCAAGAGACCCAGTACTTC. Amino acids: CASSLSQSQETQYF.

This clonotype was detected a few times. The rearrangement joins TRBV6-2 or TRBV6-3 to TRBJ2-2, with D possibly being TRBD1 or TRBD2 (5 bases each). V lost 2 bases and J lost 3, with 13 bases in between. This CDR3 spans 16 amino acids. In germline, CDR1 is MNHEY, CDR2 SVGEGT. Written as DNA, the CDR3 is TGTGCCAGCAGTTACGTTGGGGGTTGGGACACCGGGGAGCTGTTTTTT. Residues: CASSYVGGWDTGELFF.